The 28 T cell receptor beta chains listed next were all sequenced from one sample in a study of cytomegalovirus exposure and HLA in healthy donors. The primer mix had 60 Vbeta and 13 Jbeta primers. Data came from immunoSEQ multiplex PCR; TCRdb stores just in-frame clones and leaves some out. Of around 180,000 clones detected, more than 70% appear once; the ten largest clones hold around 1%. The source material was PBMCs. The receptors were sampled from a middle-aged woman in good health and CMV-seronegative.

This clone occurred once. The chain carries TRBV29-1 and TRBJ1-1, with D possibly TRBD1 on 6 matching bases. The CDR3 runs 14 residues. Germline V gene lookup returns CDR1 SQVTM and CDR2 ANQGSEA. Between the trimmed V and J ends, which lost 0 bases and 8 bases, there was a span of 16 bases. The CDR3 protein is CSVEDFSGDAEAFF. DNA for the CDR3: TGCAGCGTTGAAGATTTCTCAGGGGATGCAGAAGCTTTCTTT.

The chain is built from TRBV27 and TRBJ2-1; D call uncertain. The germline V and J ends were trimmed by 5 bases and 8 bases, with 13 bases remaining between them. This CDR3 has 13 amino acids. The germline V gene has CDR1 MNHEY and CDR2 SMNVEV (reference sequence). Here the CDR3 DNA reads TGTGCCAGCAGTCAGCGAACACACTATGAGCAGTTCTTC. It translates to CASSQRTHYEQFF.

V and J are TRBV7-6 and TRBJ1-2, with 9 bases aligning to TRBD1. This CDR3 region has 15 residues. Germline lookup yields CDR1 SGHVS and CDR2 FNYEAQ. The junction had 6 bases not matched to a gene; V was cut back by 5 bases and J by 2 bases. CDR3 DNA: TGTGCCAGCAGCGCCCTGGACAGGGGAAACTATGGCTACACCTTC. Its translation is CASSALDRGNYGYTF. Using reference TRBV7-6 and TRBJ1-2 for the parts outside the CDR3, the full variable domain is GAGVSQSPRYKVTKRGQDVALRCDPISGHVSLYWYRQALGQGPEFLTYFNYEAQQDKSGLPNDRFSAERPEGSISTLTIQRTEQRDSAMYRCASSALDRGNYGYTFGSGTRLTVV.

The chain recombines TRBV5-6 with TRBJ2-3; maybe TRBD2 (5 bases). Germline CDR1 reads SGHDT; CDR2 reads YYEEEE. The CDR3 length is 16 residues. The V end was cut by 2 bases, the J end by 1 base, with 14 bases between. The CDR3 reads CASSLGADPRTDTQYF. The CDR3 DNA sequence: TGTGCCAGCAGCTTAGGAGCGGACCCTCGCACAGATACGCAGTATTTT. The complete variable domain, with remaining parts taken from reference TRBV5-6 and TRBJ2-3, reads DAGVTQSPTHLIKTRGQQVTLRCSPKSGHDTVSWYQQALGQGPQFIFQYYEEEERQRGNFPDRFSGHQFPNYSSELNVNALLLGDSALYLCASSLGADPRTDTQYFGPGTRLTVL.

The rearrangement links TRBV6-1 to TRBJ2-3, with TRBD2 identical over 9 bases. The CDR3 is 16 residues long. The V gene end was trimmed by 4 bases and the J gene end by 0 bases; junction bases not matched to a gene: 5. Germline V gene data show CDR1 as MNHNS and CDR2 as SASEGT. CDR3 sequence: CASSGGTSPSTDTQYF. CDR3 sequence (DNA): TGTGCCAGCAGTGGGGGGACTAGCCCAAGCACAGATACGCAGTATTTT.

This chain links TRBV6-1 with TRBJ2-3; 7 nucleotides agree with TRBD1. The germline V gene has CDR1 MNHNS and CDR2 SASEGT. V trimming: 7 bases; J trimming: 2 bases; junction bases outside the gene matches: 3. The CDR3 totals 13 residues. CDR3 sequence (DNA): TGTGCCAGCATAGACAGGGCCACAGATACGCAGTATTTT. Translation gives CASIDRATDTQYF.

The V call is TRBV6-1, the J call TRBJ1-5, with TRBD1 as a possible D gene (6 bases). From germline, CDR1 is MNHNS and CDR2 SASEGT. V lost 2 bases, J lost 2 bases, and 13 bases lay in between. This CDR3 is built from 16 residues. CDR3 residues: CASSENGGLGNQPQHF. The CDR3 region has the DNA TGTGCCAGCAGTGAAAACGGGGGGCTGGGCAATCAGCCCCAGCATTTT.

The V call is TRBV13, the J call TRBJ1-5; TRBD1 matches at 7 bases. V lost 5 bases, J lost 6 bases, and 1 base stayed unmatched. Per germline, CDR1 PRHDT and CDR2 FYEKMQ (reference sequence). CDR3 length equals 12 residues. This chain's CDR3 is CASSRGPQPQHF. In DNA form, the CDR3 reads TGTGCCAGCAGCAGGGGGCCTCAGCCCCAGCATTTT.

V and J are TRBV6-5 and TRBJ2-1, with TRBD2 as a possible D gene (6 bases). This CDR3 is built from 16 residues. Germline lookup yields CDR1 MNHEY and CDR2 SVGAGI. Trimming removed 2 bases from V and 0 bases from J, with 11 bases in between. The CDR3 DNA is TGTGCCAGCAGTTACGTTCCGGGGGTCTCCTACAATGAGCAGTTCTTC. Amino acids: CASSYVPGVSYNEQFF.

V and J are TRBV5-5 and TRBJ1-2; D is unresolved. This CDR3 is 13 amino acids long. In germline, CDR1 is SGHKS, CDR2 YYEKEE (reference sequence). V dropped 1 base and J dropped 4 bases, with 8 bases sitting between them. In DNA, the CDR3 is TGTGCCAGCAGCTTGCAGGTTAGCTATGGCTACACCTTC. This gives the protein CASSLQVSYGYTF.

This clone was picked up a small number of times. The chain links TRBV28 to TRBJ1-2; 7 bases map to TRBD1. The trim removed 6 bases at V and 6 bases at J, leaving 7 bases unmatched. The germline gives CDR1 MDHEN, CDR2 SYDVKM. CDR3 size: 13 residues. CDR3 residues: CASRQGGGNGYTF. DNA of the CDR3: TGTGCCAGCAGGCAGGGGGGTGGTAATGGCTACACCTTC.

The V and J genes are TRBV4-3 and TRBJ2-1; D possibly corresponds to TRBD2 (5 bases). The length of the CDR3 is 15 residues. Trimming pared 5 bases from V and 6 bases from J, leaving 17 bases between. Germline V gene sequence: CDR1 LGHNA, CDR2 YSLEER. CDR3 DNA: TGCGCCAGCAGCAGGACTCACGGAATCAGCAATGAGCAGTTCTTC. This codes for CASSRTHGISNEQFF.

The chain has TRBV6-1 and TRBJ2-3, with a weak D call TRBD2 (6 bases). This CDR3 contains 12 residues. Between the trimmed V and J ends, which lost 7 bases and 3 bases, there was a span of 8 bases. The germline gives CDR1 MNHNS, CDR2 SASEGT. The CDR3 spells CASIGSTDTQYF. The CDR3 DNA reads TGTGCCAGCATCGGGAGTACAGATACGCAGTATTTT.

This clone was seen only once. The J gene is TRBJ1-3, the V gene TRBV19; TRBD1 is a possible D gene (6 bases). CDR3 length: 15 amino acids. From germline, CDR1 is LNHDA and CDR2 SQIVND (reference sequence). Trimming removed 4 bases from V and 1 base from J, with 11 bases in between. The CDR3 protein is CASSTFDRSGNTIYF. CDR3 nucleotides: TGTGCCAGTAGTACCTTCGACAGGTCTGGAAACACCATATATTTT.

In the case of this clone: The same CDR3 can be traced to other DNA sequences in this sample. This rearrangement joins TRBV5-1 to TRBJ2-1; D possibly corresponds to TRBD1 (6 bases). V lost 2 bases, J lost 0 bases, and 9 bases lay in between. CDR1 is SGHRS and CDR2 is YFSETQ in the germline V gene. The CDR3 length is 15 residues. In DNA form, the CDR3 reads TGCGCCAGCAGCTTAACAGGGAGCTCCTACAATGAGCAGTTCTTC. Its translation: CASSLTGSSYNEQFF.

This rearrangement joins TRBV27 to TRBJ2-7; a possible D gene is TRBD1 (5 bases). The CDR3 covers 15 residues. V was cut by 0 bases and J by 3 bases, with 12 bases left in between. Germline V gives CDR1 MNHEY, CDR2 SMNVEV (reference sequence). CDR3 nucleotide sequence: TGTGCCAGCAGTTTATCGGGTCAGGGTCTCTACGAGCAGTACGTC. It encodes CASSLSGQGLYEQYV.

The chain recombines TRBV12-5 with TRBJ2-3; 8 positions match TRBD1. The CDR3 has 16 residues. J was trimmed by 1 base and V by 5 bases; bases with no gene match: 8. Germline CDR1 is LGHNT and CDR2 is FRNRAP. The CDR3 here is CASGRTGSGGTDTQYF. As DNA, the CDR3 is TGTGCTAGTGGTCGGACAGGGAGCGGTGGCACAGATACGCAGTATTTT. Full variable domain (outside the CDR3, taken from reference TRBV12-5 and TRBJ2-3): DARVTQTPRHKVTEMGQEVTMRCQPILGHNTVFWYRQTMMQGLELLAYFRNRAPLDDSGMPKDRFSAEMPDATLATLKIQPSEPRDSAVYFCASGRTGSGGTDTQYFGPGTRLTVL.

This chain links TRBV18 with TRBJ1-1, with TRBD1 matching over 9 bases. CDR3 length: 16 amino acids. The V and J ends lost 5 bases and 4 bases, in that order; junction bases with no gene match: 11. Looked up from germline, CDR1 is KGHSH and CDR2 is LQKENI. CDR3 sequence: CASSNAPRQGGTEAFF. As DNA, the CDR3 is TGTGCCAGCTCAAATGCACCAAGACAGGGGGGCACTGAAGCTTTCTTT.

The chain employs TRBV5-6 and TRBJ2-5; D might be TRBD1 (7 bases). V lost 0 bases and J lost 5, with 11 bases in between. Germline V lookup: CDR1 SGHDT, CDR2 YYEEEE. CDR3 size: 14 residues. CDR3 residues: CASSLAAGGETQYF. The CDR3 DNA reads as TGTGCCAGCAGCTTGGCCGCAGGGGGGGAGACCCAGTACTTC.

The chain recombines TRBV5-1 with TRBJ1-2, with TRBD1 identical over 8 bases. This CDR3 contains 17 residues. Trimming cost V 0 bases and J 4 bases; bases outside gene matches: 11. Germline CDR1 reads SGHRS; CDR2 reads YFSETQ. The CDR3 region has the DNA TGCGCCAGCAGCTTGGTAGGAGGTATTGGGACAGGCTATGGCTACACCTTC. This translates into CASSLVGGIGTGYGYTF.

V is TRBV2 and J is TRBJ2-2; D gene uncertain. The V gene's germline CDR1 is SNHLY and CDR2 FYNNEI. V was shortened by 9 bases and J by 2 bases, with 7 bases between the two germline ends. The CDR3 extends over 12 amino acids. CDR3 sequence reads: CARSLNTGELFF. DNA of the CDR3: TGTGCCAGGTCTTTAAACACCGGGGAGCTGTTTTTT.

The chain uses TRBV5-1 and TRBJ2-1; D might be TRBD1 (6 bases). Germline CDR1 SGHRS, CDR2 YFSETQ. This CDR3 is built from 14 residues. Trimming removed 0 bases at V and 3 bases at J, with 7 bases between. In DNA form, the CDR3 reads TGCGCCAGCAGCTTGGGAGGGGGCTACAATGAGCAGTTCTTC. This encodes CASSLGGGYNEQFF.

The chain links TRBV10-3 to TRBJ1-2; 8 nucleotides agree with TRBD1. Germline loops: CDR1 ENHRY, CDR2 SYGVKD. After removal of 2 bases from V and 5 bases from J, the junction contained 7 bases not matched to a gene. This CDR3 is built from 15 residues. DNA of the CDR3: TGTGCCATCAGTGAGCAACAGGGGGGTAAATATGGCTACACCTTC. As protein: CAISEQQGGKYGYTF.

V and J are TRBV2 and TRBJ1-2; no definite D call. This CDR3 region has 12 residues. CDR1 SNHLY and CDR2 FYNNEI come from the germline V gene. V lost 2 bases, J lost 2 bases, and 3 bases lay in between. CDR3 residues: CASSEQNYGYTF. The CDR3 coding sequence is TGTGCCAGCAGTGAACAAAACTATGGCTACACCTTC.

The V call is TRBV27, the J call TRBJ1-6; D is ambiguous. The V gene lost 0 bases and the J gene lost 0 bases, with 9 bases spanning the gap. Germline-derived CDR1 and CDR2 are MNHEY and SMNVEV (reference sequence). The CDR3 totals 17 residues. This CDR3 is CASSLSYESSYNSPLHF. CDR3 coding DNA: TGTGCCAGCAGTTTATCGTACGAGAGCTCCTATAATTCACCCCTCCACTTT.

Comments on this clone: Other nucleotide sequences from this sample produce the same CDR3. The CDR3 protein is CASSMRGNYGYTF. For the CDR3, the DNA is TGTGCCAGTAGTATGCGGGGGAACTATGGCTACACCTTC. The J gene is TRBJ1-2, the V gene TRBV19; the D gene is possibly TRBD1 (5 bases). Between the trimmed V and J ends, which lost 3 bases and 2 bases, there was a span of 7 bases. The CDR3 contains 13 residues. Germline CDR1 reads LNHDA; CDR2 reads SQIVND (reference sequence).

The chain has TRBV7-9 and TRBJ2-3; tentatively, D is TRBD2 (7 bases). Germline V gene sequence: CDR1 SEHNR, CDR2 FQNEAQ (reference sequence). V lost 5 bases and J lost 5, with 23 bases in between. CDR3 size: 17 residues. This CDR3 reads CASSRSPGGGGGDTQYF. DNA of the CDR3: TGTGCCAGCAGCCGATCACCAGGCGGGGGCGGGGGAGATACGCAGTATTTT.

The genes are TRBV5-1 and TRBJ2-3; 9 bases match TRBD1. The CDR3 extends over 15 amino acids. V lost 4 bases, J lost 4 bases, and 7 bases stayed unmatched. Germline V gene sequence: CDR1 SGHRS, CDR2 YFSETQ. The CDR3 loop reads CASSPRTGASDTQYF. Written as DNA, the CDR3 is TGCGCCAGCAGCCCAAGGACAGGGGCCTCAGATACGCAGTATTTT.